Listed here is a single T cell receptor (beta chain). Its matching antigen is unknown. TCRdb's copy holds only in-frame clones and misses some; the assay was immunoSEQ multiplex PCR. The profile shows approximately 54,000 clones, about four fifths of them singletons. This record comes from a study of T cells in localized non-small cell lung cancer. Study outcomes and limitations: Maximal T cell clonality occurred in uninvolved adjacent lung, with tumor ranking below it. Out of the top 100 tumor clones, a median roughly 50 were seen in adjacent lung. Elevated circulating T cell density in blood was associated with longer overall survival.

The germline CDR1 and CDR2 sequences are SGHTA and FQGTGA. The length of the CDR3 is 12 residues. Trimming cost V 4 bases and J 8 bases, with 8 bases left between them. This sequence joins TRBV7-3 and TRBJ2-2; possible D gene TRBD1, 6 bases. The sequencing here drew on peripheral blood, taken before any cancer treatment. The source is an older female donor with stage II squamous cell lung carcinoma. The CDR3 is CASSSGAGELFF. In DNA form, the CDR3 reads TGTGCCAGCAGCTCAGGGGCAGGGGAGCTGTTTTTT. The full variable domain, with the rest looked up from reference TRBV7-3 and TRBJ2-2, is GAGVSQTPSNKVTEKGKYVELRCDPISGHTALYWYRQSLGQGPEFLIYFQGTGAADDSGLPNDRFFAVRPEGSVSTLKIQRTERGDSAVYLCASSSGAGELFFGEGSRLTVL.